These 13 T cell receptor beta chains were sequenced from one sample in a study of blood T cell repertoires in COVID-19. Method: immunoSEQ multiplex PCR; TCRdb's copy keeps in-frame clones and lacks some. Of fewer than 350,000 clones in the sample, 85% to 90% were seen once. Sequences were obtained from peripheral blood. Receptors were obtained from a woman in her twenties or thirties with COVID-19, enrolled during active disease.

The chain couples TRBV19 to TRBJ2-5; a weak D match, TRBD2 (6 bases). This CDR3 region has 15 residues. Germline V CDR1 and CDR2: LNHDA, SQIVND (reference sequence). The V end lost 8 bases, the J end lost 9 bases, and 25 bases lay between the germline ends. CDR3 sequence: CASSEGDLAEVAQYF. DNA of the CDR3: TGTGCCAGTTCCGAGGGAGACTTAGCGGAGGTGGCCCAGTACTTC.

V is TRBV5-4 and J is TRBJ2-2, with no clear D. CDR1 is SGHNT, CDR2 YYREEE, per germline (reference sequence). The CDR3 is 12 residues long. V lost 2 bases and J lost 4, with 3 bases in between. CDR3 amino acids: CASSFSTGELFF. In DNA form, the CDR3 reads TGTGCCAGCAGCTTCAGCACCGGGGAGCTGTTTTTT.

CDR3 amino acids: CASSLGRGGVTDTQYF. The CDR3 DNA reads TGTGCCAGCAGCTTAGGTCGGGGGGGCGTCACAGATACGCAGTATTTT. The gene calls are TRBV11-2 and TRBJ2-3; 8 nucleotides match TRBD2. The V and J ends lost 1 base and 2 bases, in that order; junction bases with no gene match: 5. CDR3 length equals 16 residues. Germline CDR1 reads SGHAT; CDR2 reads FQNNGV.

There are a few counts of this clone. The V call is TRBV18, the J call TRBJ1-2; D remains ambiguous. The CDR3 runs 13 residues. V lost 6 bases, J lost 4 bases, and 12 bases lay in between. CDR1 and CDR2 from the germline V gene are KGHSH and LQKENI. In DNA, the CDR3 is TGTGCCAGCTCCACCGGCGGGTCCTATGGCTACACCTTC. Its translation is CASSTGGSYGYTF.

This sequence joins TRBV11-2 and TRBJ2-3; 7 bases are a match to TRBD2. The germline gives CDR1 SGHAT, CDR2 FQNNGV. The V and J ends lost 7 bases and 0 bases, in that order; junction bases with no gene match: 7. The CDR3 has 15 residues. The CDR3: CASKGLGHSTDTQYF. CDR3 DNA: TGTGCCAGCAAAGGACTAGGTCATAGCACAGATACGCAGTATTTT.

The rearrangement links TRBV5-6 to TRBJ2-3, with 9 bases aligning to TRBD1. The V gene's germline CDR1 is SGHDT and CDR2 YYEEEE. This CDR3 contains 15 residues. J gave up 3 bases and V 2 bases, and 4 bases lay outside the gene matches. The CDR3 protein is CASSFRDRATDTQYF. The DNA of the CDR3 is TGTGCCAGCAGCTTCCGGGACAGGGCTACAGATACGCAGTATTTT.

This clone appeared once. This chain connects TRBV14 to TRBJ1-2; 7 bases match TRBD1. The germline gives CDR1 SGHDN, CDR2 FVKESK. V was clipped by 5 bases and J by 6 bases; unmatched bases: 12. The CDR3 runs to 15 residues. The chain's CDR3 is CASSARQGLGNGYTF. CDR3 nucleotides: TGTGCCAGCAGCGCCCGACAGGGCTTGGGGAATGGCTACACCTTC.

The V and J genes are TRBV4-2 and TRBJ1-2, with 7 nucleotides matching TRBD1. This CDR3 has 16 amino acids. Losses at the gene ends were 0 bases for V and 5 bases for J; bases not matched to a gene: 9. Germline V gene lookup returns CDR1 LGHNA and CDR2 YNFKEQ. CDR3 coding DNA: TGTGCCAGCAGCCAAGATGGGCCAGGGGGGAGGTATGGCTACACCTTC. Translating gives CASSQDGPGGRYGYTF.

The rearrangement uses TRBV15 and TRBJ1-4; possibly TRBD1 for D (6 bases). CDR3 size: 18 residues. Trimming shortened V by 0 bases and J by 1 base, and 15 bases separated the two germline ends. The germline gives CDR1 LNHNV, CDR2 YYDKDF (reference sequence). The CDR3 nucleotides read TGTGCCACCAGCAGAGATTTCCTCGGGGGGCGAACTAATGAAAAACTGTTTTTT. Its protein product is CATSRDFLGGRTNEKLFF.

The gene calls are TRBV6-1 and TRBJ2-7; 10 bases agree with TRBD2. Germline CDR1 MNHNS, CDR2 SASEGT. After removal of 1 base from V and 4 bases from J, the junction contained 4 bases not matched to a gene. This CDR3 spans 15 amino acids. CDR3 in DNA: TGTGCCAGCAGTGAAGGGGCTAGCGGGGGATACGAGCAGTACTTC. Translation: CASSEGASGGYEQYF.

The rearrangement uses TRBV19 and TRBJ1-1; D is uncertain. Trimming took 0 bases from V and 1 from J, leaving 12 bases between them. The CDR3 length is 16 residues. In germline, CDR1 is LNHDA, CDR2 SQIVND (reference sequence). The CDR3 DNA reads TGTGCCAGTAGTATAGAAGGATTGGGAGGGAACACTGAAGCTTTCTTT. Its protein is CASSIEGLGGNTEAFF.

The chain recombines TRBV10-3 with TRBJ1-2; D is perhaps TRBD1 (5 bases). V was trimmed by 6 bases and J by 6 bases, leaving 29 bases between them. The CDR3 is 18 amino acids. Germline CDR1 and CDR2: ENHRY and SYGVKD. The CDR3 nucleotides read TGTGCCATCAGAGTTCGTAGACAGCCTGCTCGGTGGTCGAATGGCTACACCTTC. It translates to CAIRVRRQPARWSNGYTF.

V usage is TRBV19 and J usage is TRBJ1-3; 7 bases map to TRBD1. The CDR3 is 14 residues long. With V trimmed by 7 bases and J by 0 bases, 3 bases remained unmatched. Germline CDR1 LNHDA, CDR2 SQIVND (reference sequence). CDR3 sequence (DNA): TGTGCCAGTAACCCAGGGGGCTCTGGAAACACCATATATTTT. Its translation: CASNPGGSGNTIYF.